The following is a T cell receptor (beta chain) sequence with its context. Other DNA sequences in this sample translate to the same CDR3. Among the unsorted PBMC samples, replicate PCRs used around 270 ng DNA, 30,000 to 35,000 T cell genomes. As originally analysed: ImmunoSEQ supplied junction-only sequences lacking quality scores, so filtering was different. Sequenced by immunoSEQ multiplex PCR; TCRdb stores in-frame clones only, minus some. V and J calls plus clone size are reproduced from that table; the DNA served to infer D and trimming. This repertoire shows about 450,000 clones, 65% to 80% found once; its top ten account for about an eighth. This record belongs to a study of shared clonotypes between healthy human individuals. About the study: In total, the donors were two women and a few men aged 18 to 49.

Genomic DNA for unsorted samples was obtained from about 90 million PBMCs. The TCR sequence derives from a woman aged 35 to 49 in good health. Some clones in this sample may be carry-over from other donors' samples. Source material: PBMCs.

CDR3 residues: CASSFTGMNTEAFF. The CDR3, as DNA: TGTGCCAGCAGCTTTACAGGAATGAACACTGAAGCTTTCTTT. The chain uses TRBV7-2 and TRBJ1-1, with D tentatively TRBD1 (5 bases). The CDR3 contains 14 residues. The V end lost 3 bases, the J end lost 0 bases, and 8 bases lay between the germline ends. Germline V gives CDR1 SGHTA, CDR2 FQGNSA.